This entry lists 30 T cell receptor beta chains sequenced from one sample in a study of identical twins. TCRdb reprocessed the 5' RACE reads with MiXCR, giving one entry per CDR3 protein. The table includes around 280,000 distinct CDR3 sequences, around 8.8% detected once. These data are also associated with another study on yellow fever vaccine responses in identical twins.

Sequenced material: memory (CD45RO+) T cells sorted from blood. All receptors come from a woman aged 18-29 years in good health.

This chain joins TRBV19 and TRBJ1-1; a weak D match, TRBD1 (5 bases). The CDR3 extends over 13 amino acids. The germline V gene encodes CDR1 LNHDA and CDR2 SQIVND (reference sequence). V lost 8 bases and J 0 bases, leaving 10 bases between the germline ends. CDR3 region: CASGTILNTEAFF. The DNA for the CDR3 is TGTGCCAGTGGGACTATTCTGAACACTGAAGCTTTCTTT.

This clonotype appeared many times. The chain employs TRBV5-1 and TRBJ1-1; TRBD1 matches 7 bases. This CDR3 contains 14 residues. The V gene's germline CDR1 is SGHRS and CDR2 YFSETQ. V lost 0 bases and J lost 11; bases outside the gene matches: 10. In DNA form, the CDR3 reads TGCGCCAGCAGCTTGGAAGGGGGCCCCTTCGGGGCTTTCTTT. It is translated as CASSLEGGPFGAFF. Using reference TRBV5-1 and TRBJ1-1 for the parts outside the CDR3, the full variable domain is KAGVTQTPRYLIKTRGQQVTLSCSPISGHRSVSWYQQTPGQGLQFLFEYFSETQRNKGNFPGRFSGRQFSNSRSEMNVSTLELGDSALYLCASSLEGGPFGAFFGQGTRLTVV.

A word on this clonotype: A read error may explain this, as a much larger clone is one base away. In DNA, the CDR3 is TGCAGTGACACCGCGGGGTTACAGGGAGGAGCTGAAAAACTGTTTTTT. Amino acids: CSDTAGLQGGAEKLFF. V and J are TRBV20-1 and TRBJ1-4; the D gene is possibly TRBD1 (6 bases). From germline, CDR1 is DFQATT and CDR2 SNEGSKA (reference sequence). Trimming took 7 bases from V and 7 from J, leaving 25 bases between them. The CDR3 covers 16 residues.

This clonotype was detected ten times or more. V is TRBV20-1 and J is TRBJ2-1; D call uncertain. V lost 3 bases and J lost 5, with 14 bases in between. The CDR3 sequence is 14 residues long. Germline V gives CDR1 DFQATT, CDR2 SNEGSKA (reference sequence). The CDR3 loop reads CSASLGPGDNEQFF. The CDR3, as DNA: TGCAGTGCTAGTTTAGGTCCAGGCGACAATGAGCAGTTCTTC.

This clonotype was counted between two and nine times. V is TRBV18 and J is TRBJ2-1; D not resolved. Trimming removed 0 bases from V and 10 bases from J, with 4 bases in between. The germline V gene encodes CDR1 KGHSH and CDR2 LQKENI. CDR3 length equals 11 residues. CDR3 sequence: CASSPPGEQFF. The CDR3 DNA is TGTGCCAGCTCACCACCTGGAGAGCAGTTCTTC.

This clonotype was seen ten or more times. In DNA, the CDR3 is TGTGCCAGCAGCTTAGATGCAGCGGGGGCGCCTGGGAATGAGCAGTTCTTC. It encodes CASSLDAAGAPGNEQFF. The chain is built from TRBV11-2 and TRBJ2-1; 8 positions match TRBD2. With 0 bases clipped from V and 7 bases from J, the junction kept 11 bases outside the gene matches. The V gene's germline CDR1 is SGHAT and CDR2 FQNNGV. The CDR3 is 17 residues long.

This clonotype was seen ten or more times. This rearrangement joins TRBV15 to TRBJ1-5; D unclear. This CDR3 comprises 15 residues. CDR1 is LNHNV, CDR2 YYDKDF, per germline (reference sequence). With 0 bases removed from V and 7 bases from J, the gap between germline ends came to 13 bases. CDR3 DNA: TGTGCCACCAGCAGAGATAGTGGGGTTGGACAGCCCCAGCATTTT. It yields the protein CATSRDSGVGQPQHF.

The rearrangement uses TRBV7-6 and TRBJ2-1, with D possibly TRBD2 on 7 matching bases. Trimming took off 2 bases at V and 8 bases at J, with 16 bases between the two ends. The CDR3 extends over 15 amino acids. Germline CDR1 and CDR2: SGHVS and FNYEAQ. CDR3 sequence: CASSLIGGGGYEQFF. Written as DNA, the CDR3 is TGTGCCAGCAGCTTAATTGGGGGGGGCGGCTATGAGCAGTTCTTC.

The rearrangement uses TRBV3-1 and TRBJ2-3; the D gene is possibly TRBD2 (6 bases). The CDR3 runs 14 residues. The V end was cut by 4 bases, the J end by 5 bases, with 13 bases between. CDR1 is LGHDT, CDR2 YNNKEL, per germline (reference sequence). Here the CDR3 reads CASSRRDSRDTQYF. CDR3 nucleotide sequence: TGTGCCAGCAGCCGCCGGGACTCGAGAGATACGCAGTATTTT.

There are a few counts of this clonotype. V gene TRBV5-1 combines with J gene TRBJ1-2; the D gene is possibly TRBD1 (6 bases). The V end was cut by 2 bases, the J end by 4 bases, with 15 bases between. Germline CDR1 is SGHRS and CDR2 is YFSETQ. CDR3 length: 15 amino acids. CDR3 residues: CASSLGGQLTYGYTF. The CDR3 DNA follows: TGCGCCAGCAGCTTAGGGGGACAACTGACCTATGGCTACACCTTC.

Only a few counts were recorded for this clonotype. The chain has TRBV25-1 and TRBJ2-1; 13 nucleotides align to TRBD2. This CDR3 has 16 amino acids. V shed 1 base and J 11 bases; nucleotides not matched to a gene: 8. Germline V lookup: CDR1 MGHDK, CDR2 SYGVNS. CDR3 loop: CASSESRPGLAGKQFF. Written as DNA, the CDR3 is TGTGCCAGCAGTGAATCCCGGCCGGGACTAGCGGGGAAGCAGTTCTTC.

This clonotype was observed a few times. The V gene is TRBV2, the J gene TRBJ2-1; the match to TRBD2 covers 9 bases. This CDR3 is built from 13 residues. J gave up 16 bases and V 4 bases, and 11 bases lay outside the gene matches. The V gene's germline CDR1 is SNHLY and CDR2 FYNNEI. CDR3 residues: CASSVQREDRRFF. The CDR3 bases are TGTGCCAGCAGTGTTCAGCGGGAGGACCGACGATTCTTC. Supplemented by reference TRBV2 and TRBJ2-1, the full variable domain reads EPEVTQTPSHQVTQMGQEVILRCVPISNHLYFYWYRQILGQKVEFLVSFYNNEISEKSEIFDDQFSVERPDGSNFTLKIRSTKLEDSAMYFCASSVQREDRRFFGPGTRLTVL.

The chain has TRBV11-1 and TRBJ2-7, with D possibly being TRBD2 (7 bases). V gave up 2 bases and J gave up 2 bases, with 28 bases separating them. Germline-derived CDR1 and CDR2 are SGHAT and FQDESV (reference sequence). The CDR3 has 20 residues. This chain's CDR3 is CASSLCWGGQRKTITYEQYF. CDR3 sequence (DNA): TGTGCCAGCAGCTTATGTTGGGGGGGCCAGCGGAAGACTATAACCTACGAGCAGTACTTC.

This clonotype was counted only a few times. The chain recombines TRBV10-1 with TRBJ2-3, with D uncertain. V lost 3 bases to trimming and J lost 1 base, with 11 bases between them. In germline, CDR1 is WNHNN, CDR2 SYGVQD (reference sequence). The CDR3 is made up of 15 amino acids. CDR3 sequence (DNA): TGCGCCAGCAGTGATGGGTCAGCAGGCACAGATACGCAGTATTTT. Protein product: CASSDGSAGTDTQYF.

This chain uses TRBV12-5 with TRBJ2-2, with 9 nucleotides matching TRBD1. CDR1 and CDR2 from the germline V gene are LGHNT and FRNRAP. The CDR3 length is 19 residues. J lost 4 bases, V lost 5 bases, and 17 bases had no gene match. CDR3 region: CASGENQLTTGGSTGELFF. The CDR3 coding sequence is TGTGCTAGTGGTGAAAACCAATTAACTACAGGGGGCAGCACCGGGGAGCTGTTTTTT.

Ten or more counts support this clonotype. This chain joins TRBV29-1 and TRBJ2-1; 9 nucleotides agree with TRBD1. The trim removed 2 bases at V and 5 bases at J, leaving 4 bases unmatched. This CDR3 contains 14 residues. Germline V gene sequence: CDR1 SQVTM, CDR2 ANQGSEA. For the CDR3, the DNA is TGCAGCGTTGAACGGACAGGGGTCAACAATGAGCAGTTCTTC. Translating it yields CSVERTGVNNEQFF.

The rearrangement links TRBV11-3 to TRBJ2-1; 8 nucleotides align to TRBD2. The germline CDR1 and CDR2 sequences are SGHNT and YENEEA. CDR3 length: 14 residues. Trimming cost V 6 bases and J 7 bases; bases outside gene matches: 8. The CDR3 nucleotides are TGTGCCAGCAGTCCAGCGGGAGTGAGGAATGAGCAGTTCTTC. Protein: CASSPAGVRNEQFF.

This clonotype showed up many times. The chain recombines TRBV5-1 with TRBJ1-4; possible D gene TRBD1, 5 bases. The V gene's germline CDR1 is SGHRS and CDR2 YFSETQ. There are 15 residues in the CDR3. V shed 4 bases and J shed 8 bases, with 18 bases lying between them. The CDR3 DNA sequence: TGCGCCAGCAGCGCCCCGGGAAGGGGTCGCGAAAAACTGTTTTTT. This translates into CASSAPGRGREKLFF.

This clonotype occurred a few times. This chain joins TRBV7-3 and TRBJ1-1; 8 bases map to TRBD1. With V trimmed by 5 bases and J by 2 bases, 4 bases remained unmatched. Germline CDR1 SGHTA, CDR2 FQGTGA. The CDR3 extends over 14 amino acids. DNA for the CDR3: TGTGCCAGCAGCCCTCAGGGGGCTAACACTGAAGCTTTCTTT. As protein: CASSPQGANTEAFF.

The chain carries TRBV20-1 and TRBJ1-6, with 9 bases lining up with TRBD1. This CDR3 is built from 14 residues. V trimming: 4 bases; J trimming: 9 bases; junction bases outside the gene matches: 7. The germline gives CDR1 DFQATT, CDR2 SNEGSKA (reference sequence). CDR3 bases: TGCAGTGCTACCTCCGGGACAGGGTTTTCACCCCTCCACTTT. Translating gives CSATSGTGFSPLHF.

The sample holds a few counts of this clonotype. V gene TRBV20-1 combines with J gene TRBJ2-5; D not resolved. The germline gives CDR1 DFQATT, CDR2 SNEGSKA (reference sequence). This CDR3 contains 14 residues. V dropped 6 bases and J dropped 4 bases, with 18 bases sitting between them. The CDR3 is CSASRNVLGETQYF. CDR3 coding DNA: TGCAGTGCGAGTAGGAACGTACTGGGAGAGACCCAGTACTTC.

The chain is built from TRBV6-1 and TRBJ2-1, with 7 bases aligning to TRBD2. Trimming removed 9 bases from V and 4 bases from J; junction bases left unmatched: 6. Germline assignment: CDR1 MNHNS and CDR2 SASEGT. The CDR3 spans 13 residues. The CDR3: CASERDLYNEQFF. The DNA of the CDR3 is TGTGCCAGTGAGCGGGACCTTTACAATGAGCAGTTCTTC.

This clonotype turned up a few times. The J gene is TRBJ1-1, the V gene TRBV9; D remains ambiguous. The CDR3 is 13 amino acids. Germline loops: CDR1 SGDLS, CDR2 YYNGEE. Trimming left V 0 bases short and J 3 bases short, with 6 bases between. The CDR3 loop is CASSVDVDTEAFF. The CDR3 DNA reads as TGTGCCAGCAGCGTAGATGTAGACACTGAAGCTTTCTTT.

This clonotype was counted at least ten times. V usage is TRBV20-1 and J usage is TRBJ2-1, with D possibly matching TRBD2 (5 bases). Germline V lookup: CDR1 DFQATT, CDR2 SNEGSKA (reference sequence). The CDR3 loop spans 14 amino acids. Trimming shortened V by 3 bases and J by 12 bases, and 21 bases separated the two germline ends. The CDR3 sequence is CSARSGREEVLQFF. CDR3 coding DNA: TGCAGTGCTAGGTCCGGCCGGGAAGAAGTATTGCAGTTCTTC.

In its sample, this clonotype was seen many times. The genes are TRBV3-1 and TRBJ2-7; 12 nucleotides match TRBD2. V shed 7 bases, J shed 5 bases, and the junction held 6 bases outside the gene matches. Looked up from germline, CDR1 is LGHDT and CDR2 is YNNKEL (reference sequence). The CDR3 length is 14 residues. CDR3: CASNSLAGGHEQYF. Here the CDR3 DNA reads TGTGCCAGCAACTCACTAGCGGGAGGTCACGAGCAGTACTTC.

The chain links TRBV10-2 to TRBJ1-2; D call uncertain. The CDR3 has 14 residues. The V gene lost 2 bases and the J gene lost 2 bases, with 9 bases spanning the gap. CDR1 and CDR2 from the germline V gene are WSHSY and SAAADI. CDR3 sequence reads: CASSEPYTNYGYTF. The CDR3 coding sequence is TGCGCCAGCAGTGAGCCCTACACCAACTATGGCTACACCTTC.

Ten or more counts support this clonotype. The chain is built from TRBV12-3 or TRBV12-4 and TRBJ1-5, with unresolved D. Trimming shortened V by 1 base and J by 5 bases, and 6 bases separated the two germline ends. The CDR3 totals 13 residues. This CDR3 reads CASSLGIYQPQHF. The CDR3 DNA reads TGTGCCAGCAGTTTAGGGATTTATCAGCCCCAGCATTTT.

Ten or more counts support this clonotype. This rearrangement joins TRBV5-1 to TRBJ2-7; no clear D. V lost 5 bases and J 3 bases, leaving 12 bases between the germline ends. Germline-derived CDR1 and CDR2 are SGHRS and YFSETQ. This CDR3 comprises 13 residues. The CDR3 region has the DNA TGCGCCAGCAGATTAAAATCGGGCTACGAGCAGTACTTC. Its protein is CASRLKSGYEQYF.

The V gene is TRBV25-1, the J gene TRBJ1-1, with 10 positions matching TRBD1. The V segment lost 8 bases and the J segment 1 base; nucleotides outside the gene matches: 4. CDR1 and CDR2 from the germline V gene are MGHDK and SYGVNS. The CDR3 contains 14 residues. The DNA for the CDR3 is TGTGCCAGCGGGACAGGGGCACCGAACACTGAAGCTTTCTTT. It codes for CASGTGAPNTEAFF.

This clonotype was counted ten times or more. The rearrangement joins TRBV19 to TRBJ2-2; the D is unclear. The germline CDR1 and CDR2 sequences are LNHDA and SQIVND (reference sequence). This CDR3 region has 15 residues. The germline V and J ends were trimmed by 6 bases and 4 bases, with 15 bases remaining between them. The CDR3 bases are TGTGCCAGTAGGGCCCCTGAGCGAAGCACCGGGGAGCTGTTTTTT. Translating gives CASRAPERSTGELFF.